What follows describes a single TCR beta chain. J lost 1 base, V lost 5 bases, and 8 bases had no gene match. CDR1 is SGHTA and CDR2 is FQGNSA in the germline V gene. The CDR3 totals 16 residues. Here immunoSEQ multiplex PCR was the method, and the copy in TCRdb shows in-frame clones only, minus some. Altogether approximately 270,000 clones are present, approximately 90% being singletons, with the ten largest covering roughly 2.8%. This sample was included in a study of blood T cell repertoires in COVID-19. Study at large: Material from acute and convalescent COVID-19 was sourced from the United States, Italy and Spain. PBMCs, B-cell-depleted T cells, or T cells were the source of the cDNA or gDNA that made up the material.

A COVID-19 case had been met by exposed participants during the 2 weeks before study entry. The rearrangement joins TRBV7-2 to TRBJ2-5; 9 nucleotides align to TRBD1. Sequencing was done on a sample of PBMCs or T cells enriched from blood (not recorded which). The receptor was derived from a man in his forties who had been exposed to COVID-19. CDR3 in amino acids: CASSRPGTGTQETQYF. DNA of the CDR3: TGTGCCAGCAGCCGTCCCGGGACAGGGACCCAAGAGACCCAGTACTTC.